A single sample gave rise to the 10 T cell receptor beta chains below, sequenced in a study of T cells in women clearing cervical HPV infection. Method: immunoSEQ multiplex PCR; TCRdb's copy keeps in-frame clones and lacks some. The ten top clones account for approximately 24%, within a sample of some 21,000 clones. The sample comprised blood buffy coat. These receptors were obtained from a woman aged 18 to 75 with a cervical HPV16 infection that either progressed to CIN3+ or cleared (not recorded which).

Note on this clone: The DNA ends 3 residues before the CDR3 does, and the rest of the CDR3 is filled in from the germline J gene. The rearrangement uses TRBV28 and TRBJ1-2; unclear D gene. CDR3 length: 13 amino acids. CDR1 is MDHEN, CDR2 SYDVKM, per germline. V was shortened by 8 bases and J by 2 bases, with 12 bases between the two germline ends. CDR3 bases read: TGTGCCAGCCATCCTACTGTGAACTATGGC. Residues: CASHPTVNYG. From start to end, the CDR3 is CASHPTVNYGYTF.

Note on this clone: Coverage ceases 3 residues before the CDR3 finishes, and the germline J gene fills in the end. V gene TRBV7-6 combines with J gene TRBJ1-2; 8 bases map to TRBD1. The junction had 11 bases not matched to a gene; V was cut back by 5 bases and J by 6 bases. This CDR3 is 15 amino acids long. Germline V gene lookup returns CDR1 SGHVS and CDR2 FNYEAQ. The CDR3: CASSPTARQGHGYTF. The covered CDR3 bases are TGTGCCAGCAGCCCGACCGCGAGACAGGGGCATGGC.

A word on this clone: Sequencing ends 3 residues short of the CDR3 end; the germline J gene provides the rest. This rearrangement joins TRBV12-5 to TRBJ1-2, with TRBD1 matching over 7 bases. Germline V gene sequence: CDR1 LGHNT, CDR2 FRNRAP. This CDR3 region has 12 residues. Trimming cost V 7 bases and J 7 bases; bases outside gene matches: 6. CDR3 DNA (partial): TGTGCTAGTGTCCAGGGGGTGGTTGGC. Translating gives CASVQGVVG. In full, the CDR3 reads CASVQGVVGYTF.

As to this clone: The read finishes 3 residues shy of the CDR3 end, and the germline J gene is used to complete it. The chain employs TRBV20-1 and TRBJ2-1; 8 bases fit TRBD2. The CDR3 length is 14 residues. The trim removed 2 bases at V and 7 bases at J, leaving 7 bases unmatched. Germline V gene lookup returns CDR1 DFQATT and CDR2 SNEGSKA (reference sequence). The CDR3 sequence is CSARRPGLVNEQFF. CDR3 DNA, as far as it was read: TGCAGTGCTAGACGACCGGGACTAGTGAATGAG.

As for this clone: The DNA ends 3 residues before the CDR3 does, and the rest of the CDR3 is filled in from the germline J gene. The J gene is TRBJ2-5, the V gene TRBV7-6, with D perhaps matching TRBD2 (5 bases). The CDR3 is 14 amino acids. V was shortened by 5 bases and J by 4 bases, with 14 bases between the two germline ends. Germline loops: CDR1 SGHVS, CDR2 FNYEAQ. Incomplete CDR3 DNA: TGTGCCAGCAGCGACGGACTCCTCCCAGAGACC. Translating it yields CASSDGLLPET. The CDR3 in full is CASSDGLLPETQYF.

As concerns this clone: The read gets to within 3 residues of the CDR3 end, and the germline J gene fills in the rest. The V and J genes are TRBV20-1 and TRBJ1-5; a weak D match, TRBD1 (6 bases). This CDR3 has 14 residues. V dropped 6 bases and J dropped 0 bases, with 12 bases sitting between them. CDR1 and CDR2 from the germline V gene are DFQATT and SNEGSKA (reference sequence). The covered CDR3 bases are TGCAGTGCGCCCCAGGGGAATAGCAATCAGCCC. Translated: CSAPQGNSNQP. The entire CDR3 protein is CSAPQGNSNQPQHF.

Notes on this clone: The sequenced fragment ends 3 residues before the CDR3 boundary, so the rest is inferred from the germline J gene. This chain uses TRBV30 with TRBJ1-2, with D perhaps TRBD1 (6 bases). V gave up 0 bases and J gave up 6 bases, with 17 bases separating them. Per the germline V gene, CDR1 is GTSNPN and CDR2 is SVGIG (reference sequence). The CDR3 extends over 15 amino acids. CDR3 DNA (partial): TGTGCCTGGAGTGTAGGGGCAGGGGCTCTTGATGGC. It encodes CAWSVGAGALDG. The entire CDR3 is CAWSVGAGALDGYTF.

On this clone itself: The CDR3 end lies 3 residues beyond the end of the read and is filled in from the germline J gene. J is TRBJ2-5 and V is TRBV11-1; 7 bases are a match to TRBD1. The germline V gene encodes CDR1 SGHAT and CDR2 FQDESV (reference sequence). The CDR3 has 15 residues. V shed 2 bases and J 5 bases; nucleotides not matched to a gene: 8. The CDR3 protein is CASSLINDREETQYF. The CDR3 DNA, read in part, is TGTGCCAGCAGCTTAATTAACGACAGGGAGGAGACC.

CDR3 DNA (partial): TGTGCCAGCAGTTCTAGCGGGGGGGGCTCT. Translating gives CASSSSGGGS. The CDR3 in full is CASSSSGGGSQYF. The chain is built from TRBV12-3 or TRBV12-4 and TRBJ2-4; 12 bases map to TRBD2. The read ends 3 residues early relative to the CDR3; the germline J gene fills the gap. The CDR3 covers 13 residues.

Regarding this clone: The read is 3 residues too short to cover the CDR3 end, so that end is filled in from the germline J gene. The sample holds other DNA sequences that translate to the same CDR3. This sequence joins TRBV5-1 and TRBJ1-5; 7 nucleotides align to TRBD1. This CDR3 has 14 amino acids. J lost 2 bases, V lost 1 base, and 0 bases had no gene match. CDR1 is SGHRS and CDR2 is YFSETQ in the germline V gene. The sequenced CDR3 bases are TGCGCCAGCAGCTTGACAGGGGGCAATCAGCCC. It yields the protein CASSLTGGNQP. From start to end, the CDR3 is CASSLTGGNQPQHF.